This T cell receptor (beta chain) was sequenced during a study of identical twins (dated by TCRdb to between 2015 and 2016). A note on the overall study: The study deep-sequenced TCR alpha and beta repertoires from monozygotic twins, unrelated adults of various ages and cord blood to test whether fetal clonotypes persist. Replicate twin experiments were performed at different times using different library preparation protocols to rule out contamination.

CDR1 and CDR2, looked up from the germline V gene, are SQVTM and ANQGSEA. The CDR3 has 10 amino acids, counting the end cysteine and phenylalanine. Just the 30-base CDR3 DNA is kept, in frame starting at base 1. V drops 6 bases and J drops 3 bases, leaving 6 bases in between. Every donor in the study was a healthy Caucasian. The twin cohort comprised three pairs of female monozygotic twins, all aged roughly 18 to 29 years. Peripheral blood mononuclear cells were the source from which RNA for the TCR libraries was isolated. Library method: 5' RACE. Instrument on record: Illumina HiSeq 2000. A universal primer binding site was added through template switching, and the final cDNA carried a unique molecular identifier so that TCR cDNA molecules could be counted accurately. Specific primers in the conserved constant-segment region were used to synthesize first-strand cDNA for TCR alpha and beta chains. Each cDNA library was double barcoded, with a SMART-Mk sample barcode plus Illumina barcodes, to control for contamination. TruSeq adapter sequences and Illumina sample barcodes were added in two successive PCR steps. The Illumina HiSeq platform was used with custom primers to sequence TCR alpha and beta cDNA libraries. The authors processed their data as follows. MiGEC processed the raw reads to extract unique molecular identifiers, while MiXCR was used to determine the CDR3 positions. For each individual, recombination models were inferred using an EM algorithm with the repgenHMM and IGoR tools. Shared clonotype analysis was performed with the tcR package in R, normalizing sharing by the product of cloneset sizes. To study raw recombination without the effects of thymic and clonal selection, out-of-frame nonproductive sequences were analyzed. TCRdb ran its own pipeline on the public reads, namely fastp trimming at Q25 and MiXCR clone calling, and kept in-frame beta chains. Every distinct CDR3 protein forms one entry, paired with its most common genes and DNA. Here the V and J calls rest on TCRdb's processing, not on the authors' analysis. This sample has about 900,000 distinct CDR3 sequences in its table, and around 12% of those were observed once. Around 1.5% of the sample belongs to the ten largest clones.

In the case of this clonotype: Its specific antigen is unknown. Base-call qualities are not available, and no considerably larger clone is one nucleotide away.

Overall study results and their limits: Abundant cord blood beta clonotypes carried fewer insertions; young adult naive repertoires showed a weaker similar trend, while memory repertoires showed none. Invariant T cells such as MAIT and iNKT could partly confound zero-insertion analyses, although diverse VJ usage argued against such confounding for most clonotypes. Excess twin sharing in beta out-of-frame sequences was weaker because fewer shared sequences lowered the signal-to-noise ratio. In monozygotic twins, recombination models systematically underestimated out-of-frame TCR alpha sharing, but the models matched the sharing seen between unrelated individuals. Out-of-frame TCR alpha sequences shared between twins showed an excess of low generation-probability sequences compared with coincidental sharing between unrelated individuals. Because the same donors could not be followed over many years, the conclusions depended on cross-sectional statistical analysis.

This sample was shared with a second study, whose subject was yellow fever vaccine responses in identical twins. As the second paper documents: According to the authors, the vaccine-induced T cell response in identical twins seemed to be partly convergent and partly specific to each individual. In identical twins, the study followed T cell clones that responded to the vaccine with precision.

The sequence came from a woman between 18 and 29 years old in good health. The chain is encoded by TRBV29-1 joined to TRBJ2-7; too little of a D gene remains to name it. Sequenced sample: PBMCs. The nucleotides read TGCAGCGTCCTACACTACGAGCAGTACTTC. Its protein product is CSVLHYEQYF.